This T cell receptor beta chain was documented in a study of human T cells and chemical hapten exposure. This clonotype was detected a few times. TCRdb re-called the RACE reads with MiXCR, one entry per CDR3 protein. The table includes over 80,000 distinct CDR3 sequences, 11% detected once. This sample's time point: patch test 3, about 24 weeks after DPC sensitization. Stated treatment: therapeutic diphenylcyclopropenone sensitization with weekly scalp DPC. The sequence came from a woman aged 25 to 39 with alopecia areata. Some clones in this sample may be carry-over from other donors' samples. The sequencing used whole blood, collected in connection with sensitization to the hapten diphenylcyclopropenone (DPC).

CDR3 sequence: CASSLGLAPSYEQYF. Here the CDR3 DNA reads TGTGCCAGCAGCCTCGGACTAGCCCCATCCTACGAGCAGTACTTC. The gene calls are TRBV28 and TRBJ2-7, with TRBD2 matching 8 bases. Losses at the gene ends were 6 bases for V and 1 base for J; bases not matched to a gene: 8. Germline lookup yields CDR1 MDHEN and CDR2 SYDVKM. The CDR3 is made up of 15 amino acids.